This T cell receptor (beta chain) is drawn from a study of T-cell reconstitution after alpha-beta-depleted transplantation in children (dated by TCRdb to 2015 to 2016). Broadly, across the study: Using TCR repertoire profiling, the study quantitatively followed how T-cell immune reconstitution unfolded in children after TCRalphabeta/CD19-depleted allogeneic hematopoietic cell transplantation. Beyond this particular receptor, the publication reports: Hyperexpanded clone frequencies declined over subsequent months; after one year, T-cell counts and TCRbeta diversity were mostly attributed to newly produced T cells. The apparently early recovery of alphabetaT-cell counts about two months after transplant reportedly depended on only several hundred rapidly expanded clones that came from non-depleted graft cells. In some patients, the high TCRbeta diversity seen at day 60 was put down to recipient T cells and intrathymic progenitors that had survived conditioning.

Libraries were prepared through PCR. Reads for this sample came from an Illumina HiSeq 2500. TCR library preparation used molecular barcoding, with unique molecular identifiers applied to normalize quantification of the TCRbeta repertoire. Starting from the raw public reads, TCRdb applied fastp trimming at Q25, assembled clones with MiXCR and retained in-frame beta chains. Records with the same CDR3 protein are collapsed into one entry carrying the most frequent genes and DNA. For this sample the table gives around 130,000 distinct CDR3 sequences, of which more than 9.5% were detected only once. The biggest ten clones account for under 30% of the sample. According to the study, the label for this sample's treatment or condition signals: allogeneic hematopoietic cell transplantation with graft depleted of TCRalphabeta T cells and CD19 B cells. The children who served as transplant recipients had been given grafts of TCRalphabeta/CD19-depleted allogeneic hematopoietic cells.

To note about this clonotype: What antigen it recognizes has not been identified. Base-call qualities are not available, and no considerably larger clone is one nucleotide away.

As encoded in the germline V gene (reference sequence), CDR1 is SGHKS while CDR2 is YYEKEE. The V end loses 3 bases and the J end loses 7 bases, and a stretch of 7 bases separates them. Including cysteine and phenylalanine, the CDR3 has 11 amino acids. Only the CDR3 region is kept as DNA, spanning 33 bases read in frame from base 1. The sequence joins TRBV5-5 to TRBJ1-1; 5 matching bases give a weak D call of TRBD1. This clonotype was obtained from a girl less than two years old who had a stem cell transplant for combined immunodeficiency, so the T cells may come from the graft donor. The sample was PBMCs, mostly from graft donor cells, taken 180 days after TCRalphabeta/CD19-depleted stem cell transplant. The DNA reads as follows: TGTGCCAGCAGCTACGGGGGTGAAGCTTTCTTT. Its product reads: CASSYGGEAFF.